What follows describes a single T cell receptor (beta chain). The data originate from a study of blood T cell repertoires in COVID-19. At the level of the study: The analysed material was cDNA or gDNA that came from T cells, B-cell-depleted T cells, or PBMCs.

Measured with immunoSEQ multiplex PCR; TCRdb has only the in-frame clones, and not every one. The table includes just over 300,000 clones, around 87% detected once. Germline CDR1 and CDR2: SGHVS and FNYEAQ. CDR3 size: 12 residues. With 5 bases removed from V and 3 bases from J, the gap between germline ends came to 5 bases. The receptor comes from a man aged 18 to 30 with active or convalescent COVID-19. The chain carries TRBV7-6 and TRBJ2-1, with D hard to call. Specimen: peripheral blood. The CDR3 region is CASSRSYNEQFF. The CDR3 DNA reads as TGTGCCAGCAGCCGGAGCTACAATGAGCAGTTCTTC.